The entry that follows covers one T cell receptor beta chain sequence. The CDR3 length is 13 residues. The ends lost 6 bases at V and 5 bases at J; junction bases unmatched: 6. Germline lookup yields CDR1 MNHEY and CDR2 SVGAGI. This sample was taken from a study of blood T cell repertoires in COVID-19. About the research overall: PBMCs, B-cell-depleted T cells, or T cells provided the cDNA or gDNA that made up the material.

The data were produced by immunoSEQ multiplex PCR, yet TCRdb's version contains in-frame clones alone and is incomplete. The table has 95,000 or so clones, approximately 80% seen once. The clonotype originates from a human donor in a cohort sampled during active COVID-19. The V and J genes are TRBV6-5 and TRBJ2-5; TRBD1 agrees at 7 bases. The sequencing sample was made of peripheral blood. The CDR3: CASRRGQAETQYF. CDR3 nucleotide sequence: TGTGCCAGCAGGAGGGGGCAGGCGGAGACCCAGTACTTC.